A single sample gave rise to the 22 T cell receptor beta chains below, sequenced in a study of cytotoxic CD8 clonotypes in ibrutinib-treated CLL. The method was immunoSEQ multiplex PCR; TCRdb's version includes in-frame clones alone and lacks a portion of them. Among 200,000 to 250,000 clones listed, roughly 70% were seen once. Sequencing was performed on PBMCs, taken after 24 months of ibrutinib treatment. These receptors originate from a human donor with chronic lymphocytic leukemia.

The chain uses TRBV7-3 and TRBJ2-5, with D hard to call. The CDR3 contains 13 residues. Germline loops: CDR1 SGHTA, CDR2 FQGTGA. Trimming removed 5 bases at V and 2 bases at J, with 9 bases between. This CDR3 reads CASSDVTQETQYF. In DNA, the CDR3 is TGTGCCAGCAGCGATGTTACGCAAGAGACCCAGTACTTC.

CDR3 amino acids: CASSSPRDVQETQYF. The CDR3 nucleotides are TGTGCCAGCAGTTCCCCCCGGGACGTACAAGAGACCCAGTACTTC. The chain uses TRBV28 and TRBJ2-5; D is tentatively TRBD1 or TRBD2 (5 bases each). V was shortened by 4 bases and J by 2 bases, with 14 bases between the two germline ends. Germline V gives CDR1 MDHEN, CDR2 SYDVKM. The CDR3 has 15 amino acids.

Written as DNA, the CDR3 is TGTGCCAGCAGAGGACTAGCGGCCACAGATACGCAGTATTTT. Amino acids: CASRGLAATDTQYF. This sequence joins TRBV25-1 and TRBJ2-3; 10 nucleotides match TRBD2. Germline CDR1 and CDR2: MGHDK and SYGVNS. V lost 6 bases to trimming and J lost 2 bases; unmatched junction nucleotides: 2. The CDR3 length is 14 residues.

V is TRBV2 and J is TRBJ2-3; D might be TRBD2 (5 bases). This CDR3 has 14 amino acids. Germline V gene lookup returns CDR1 SNHLY and CDR2 FYNNEI. V was cut by 5 bases and J by 1 base, with 10 bases left in between. CDR3 DNA sequence: TGTGCCAGCAGTTCCCTTAGCGGCACAGATACGCAGTATTTT. Translation gives CASSSLSGTDTQYF.

The gene calls are TRBV28 and TRBJ2-3; D not resolved. The CDR3 is made up of 17 amino acids. Trimming removed 5 bases at V and 2 bases at J, with 20 bases between. CDR1 and CDR2 from the germline V gene are MDHEN and SYDVKM. DNA of the CDR3: TGTGCCAGCAGTCCTGTTATAGCTCTACCCCACACAGATACGCAGTATTTT. It yields the protein CASSPVIALPHTDTQYF.

The V and J genes are TRBV7-6 and TRBJ1-2; D perhaps matches TRBD1 (5 bases). CDR1 and CDR2 from the germline V gene are SGHVS and FNYEAQ. This CDR3 has 14 residues. Deletions cut 5 bases from V and 6 bases from J, with 16 bases between. As DNA, the CDR3 is TGTGCCAGCAGCCCAGGGTTTCAGGCTCATGGCTACACCTTC. Translated: CASSPGFQAHGYTF.

The chain recombines TRBV2 with TRBJ2-7, with D perhaps TRBD2 (6 bases). From germline, CDR1 is SNHLY and CDR2 FYNNEI. Trimming pared 11 bases from V and 5 bases from J, leaving 19 bases between. The CDR3 is 13 residues long. The CDR3, as DNA: TGTGCCGCCGGAGGGGCGGGTCCTCACGAGCAGTACTTC. Translated: CAAGGAGPHEQYF.

The J gene is TRBJ2-3, the V gene TRBV4-2, with 10 bases aligning to TRBD2. V was clipped by 5 bases and J by 6 bases; unmatched bases: 11. The germline V gene has CDR1 LGHNA and CDR2 YNFKEQ. The CDR3 consists of 16 residues. As DNA, the CDR3 is TGTGCCAGCAGCATCGAAGTCGTAGCGGGAGGTGATACGCAGTATTTT. Amino acid sequence: CASSIEVVAGGDTQYF.

V usage is TRBV6-5 and J usage is TRBJ2-3; no clear D gene. This CDR3 comprises 16 residues. Germline CDR1 MNHEY, CDR2 SVGAGI. Trimming removed 4 bases from V and 3 bases from J, with 17 bases in between. CDR3 amino acids: CASSSPPGRYTDTQYF. CDR3 bases: TGTGCCAGCAGTTCCCCCCCAGGACGTTATACAGATACGCAGTATTTT.

The J gene is TRBJ2-2, the V gene TRBV7-9; 8 bases fit TRBD2. Germline CDR1 reads SEHNR; CDR2 reads FQNEAQ (reference sequence). The CDR3 loop spans 16 amino acids. Trimming cost V 2 bases and J 4 bases; bases outside gene matches: 6. The CDR3 DNA reads TGTGCCAGCAGCTTAAACCTAGCGGGTTCCACCGGGGAGCTGTTTTTT. The encoded protein is CASSLNLAGSTGELFF.

The chain recombines TRBV6-5 with TRBJ2-7; D is unresolved. This CDR3 has 11 amino acids. Germline V gene data show CDR1 as MNHEY and CDR2 as SVGAGI. V was pared by 0 bases and J by 5 bases, with 2 bases between. CDR3 nucleotides: TGTGCCAGCAGTTACTCGGACGAGCAGTACTTC. This sequence encodes CASSYSDEQYF.

The chain employs TRBV11-1 and TRBJ1-1; no definite D call. CDR3 length: 13 residues. V was pared by 5 bases and J by 4 bases, with 11 bases between. Germline V CDR1 and CDR2: SGHAT, FQDESV (reference sequence). CDR3 region: CASSGQSRTEAFF. The CDR3 DNA follows: TGTGCCAGCAGCGGGCAGTCACGCACTGAAGCTTTCTTT.

The rearrangement links TRBV5-5 to TRBJ2-7; TRBD1 matches at 8 bases. Germline V lookup: CDR1 SGHKS, CDR2 YYEKEE (reference sequence). CDR3 length equals 16 residues. The ends lost 4 bases at V and 2 bases at J; junction bases unmatched: 11. CDR3 DNA: TGTGCCAGCAGCCGGCGGGACAGGTCCACGGCCTACGAGCAGTACTTC. This gives the protein CASSRRDRSTAYEQYF. Variable domain in full (rest from reference TRBV5-5 and TRBJ2-7): DAGVTQSPTHLIKTRGQQVTLRCSPISGHKSVSWYQQVLGQGPQFIFQYYEKEERGRGNFPDRFSARQFPNYSSELNVNALLLGDSALYLCASSRRDRSTAYEQYFGPGTRLTVT.

This chain joins TRBV28 and TRBJ2-7, with 7 bases aligning to TRBD1. Germline V gene sequence: CDR1 MDHEN, CDR2 SYDVKM. The trim removed 5 bases at V and 0 bases at J, leaving 10 bases unmatched. There are 16 residues in the CDR3. The CDR3 nucleotides read TGTGCCAGCAGTCGAAGGTCCGGGACAGACTCCTACGAGCAGTACTTC. The encoded protein is CASSRRSGTDSYEQYF.

This clone was detected once. This chain joins TRBV18 and TRBJ1-1, with D tentatively TRBD1 (5 bases). Germline V gene data show CDR1 as KGHSH and CDR2 as LQKENI. V was shortened by 1 base and J by 1 base, with 10 bases between the two germline ends. The CDR3 is made up of 15 amino acids. The CDR3 here is CASSPRQPANTEAFF. As DNA, the CDR3 is TGTGCCAGCTCACCACGACAGCCGGCGAACACTGAAGCTTTCTTT.

A remark on this clone: The junction shows a germline mismatch at one end, possibly a read error. The CDR3 DNA follows: TGTGCCAGTAGCACCGGGACAGAAGTTGTCTTC. This gives the protein CASSTGTEVVF. V gene TRBV19 combines with J gene TRBJ2-1, with 7 bases lining up with TRBD1. This CDR3 region has 11 residues. CDR1 is LNHDA, CDR2 SQIVND, per germline (reference sequence).

There are a few counts of this clone. The V gene is TRBV2, the J gene TRBJ2-5; D may be TRBD2 (5 bases). Germline-derived CDR1 and CDR2 are SNHLY and FYNNEI. With 7 bases removed from V and 0 bases from J, the gap between germline ends came to 9 bases. The length of the CDR3 is 13 residues. The CDR3 is CASTRGNQETQYF. The CDR3, as DNA: TGTGCCAGCACTCGGGGTAACCAAGAGACCCAGTACTTC.

This clone was found once. J is TRBJ1-5 and V is TRBV19; 7 nucleotides line up with TRBD1. Per the germline V gene, CDR1 is LNHDA and CDR2 is SQIVND (reference sequence). This CDR3 comprises 15 residues. The junction had 13 bases not matched to a gene; V was cut back by 6 bases and J by 8 bases. CDR3: CASRSGQLPREPQHF. In DNA form, the CDR3 reads TGTGCCAGTAGGTCGGGACAGCTCCCGAGGGAGCCCCAGCATTTT.

The chain joins TRBV28 to TRBJ2-7, with a tentative D call TRBD1 (5 bases). Trimming stripped 3 bases from V and 7 bases from J, with 16 bases between. The germline gives CDR1 MDHEN, CDR2 SYDVKM. This CDR3 region has 14 residues. Here the CDR3 reads CASSLDIEQSEQYF. DNA for the CDR3: TGTGCCAGCAGTTTGGACATCGAGCAGTCGGAGCAGTACTTC.

The V call is TRBV7-2, the J call TRBJ2-7, with unresolved D. With 3 bases removed from V and 3 bases from J, the gap between germline ends came to 15 bases. CDR3 size: 15 residues. Germline V lookup: CDR1 SGHTA, CDR2 FQGNSA. The CDR3 DNA reads as TGTGCCAGCAGCTTGGTGGTGGCGGCCAACTACGAGCAGTACTTC. The encoded protein is CASSLVVAANYEQYF.

This clone was found once. The V and J genes are TRBV15 and TRBJ2-1, with 8 bases aligning to TRBD1. The CDR3 has 21 amino acids. Trimming took 0 bases from V and 0 from J; bases not matched to a gene: 16. Germline CDR1 LNHNV, CDR2 YYDKDF (reference sequence). The CDR3 region has the DNA TGTGCCACCAGCAGAGAAATGACAGGGGCCATTATTATTAGCTCCTACAATGAGCAGTTCTTC. It encodes CATSREMTGAIIISSYNEQFF.

This chain connects TRBV5-4 to TRBJ2-7; maybe TRBD2 (6 bases). V was trimmed by 4 bases and J by 5 bases, leaving 16 bases between them. This CDR3 comprises 14 residues. CDR1 is SGHNT, CDR2 YYREEE, per germline (reference sequence). CDR3 in DNA: TGTGCCAGCAGCCTAGGAGAGCGGGTCCACGAGCAGTACTTC. Its translation: CASSLGERVHEQYF.